Listed here are 5 T cell receptor beta chains from one sample, sequenced in a study of T cell changes during pregnancy in multiple sclerosis. Here immunoSEQ multiplex PCR was the method, and the copy in TCRdb shows in-frame clones only, minus some. The sample carries 26,000 or so clones, 89% recorded once. This specimen was CD8+ T cells from peripheral blood mononuclear cells, taken in the second trimester of pregnancy. These receptors originate from a female donor with multiple sclerosis, enrolled in a pregnancy study.

V is TRBV7-9 and J is TRBJ1-4; D is possibly TRBD1 (5 bases). Germline CDR1 SEHNR, CDR2 FQNEAQ (reference sequence). CDR3 length: 15 residues. Trimming took off 3 bases at V and 7 bases at J, with 15 bases between the two ends. The CDR3 region is CASSLNRPGGEKLFF. CDR3 in DNA: TGTGCCAGCAGCTTGAATAGACCGGGGGGTGAAAAACTGTTTTTT. Full variable domain (missing parts from reference TRBV7-9 and TRBJ1-4): DTGVSQNPRHKITKRGQNVTFRCDPISEHNRLYWYRQTLGQGPEFLTYFQNEAQLEKSRLLSDRFSAERPKGSFSTLEIQRTEQGDSAMYLCASSLNRPGGEKLFFGSGTQLSVL.

This rearrangement joins TRBV7-9 to TRBJ2-1; tentative D call: TRBD2 (6 bases). Per germline, CDR1 SEHNR and CDR2 FQNEAQ (reference sequence). Trimming left V 5 bases short and J 12 bases short, with 20 bases between. The CDR3 is made up of 14 amino acids. CDR3: CASSLRAGPGGQFF. The CDR3 nucleotides read TGTGCCAGCAGCCTTCGGGCGGGGCCCGGGGGGCAGTTCTTC.

CDR3 sequence (DNA): TGTGCCAGCAGCATGACTAGTTCCGCAACCTACGAGCAGTACTTC. This encodes CASSMTSSATYEQYF. The chain uses TRBV7-6 and TRBJ2-7, with D maybe TRBD2 (6 bases). Germline V lookup: CDR1 SGHVS, CDR2 FNYEAQ. V was cut by 5 bases and J by 2 bases, with 16 bases left in between. The CDR3 totals 15 residues. Full variable domain (missing parts from reference TRBV7-6 and TRBJ2-7): GAGVSQSPRYKVTKRGQDVALRCDPISGHVSLYWYRQALGQGPEFLTYFNYEAQQDKSGLPNDRFSAERPEGSISTLTIQRTEQRDSAMYRCASSMTSSATYEQYFGPGTRLTVT.

This clone counts as large (0.1 to 1%). The DNA of the CDR3 is TGTGCCAGTAGTCAATCGTCGGGTTATAGCAATCAGCCCCAGCATTTT. Translating it yields CASSQSSGYSNQPQHF. This chain uses TRBV19 with TRBJ1-5; D uncertain. V lost 5 bases and J 0 bases, leaving 14 bases between the germline ends. This CDR3 has 16 residues. CDR1 and CDR2 from the germline V gene are LNHDA and SQIVND (reference sequence).

The chain links TRBV28 to TRBJ2-5; D uncertain. With 7 bases removed from V and 5 bases from J, the gap between germline ends came to 17 bases. Per germline, CDR1 MDHEN and CDR2 SYDVKM. The CDR3 runs 14 residues. CDR3 DNA: TGTGCCAGCACCCTCGAGCCCCGATTGGAGACCCAGTACTTC. Its protein is CASTLEPRLETQYF.